A selection of T cell receptor beta chains follows, all from one sample in a study of control samples from healthy donors and cancer patients. Profiling relied on immunoSEQ multiplex PCR, and the TCRdb table lists in-frame clones only, not all of them. The sample yields 110,000 or so clones, roughly 85% seen once. The sample was blood. All receptors come from a woman in her 50s in good health. The CDR3 runs from the conserved cysteine through the conserved F or W. D genes are given only for firm matches. Some rows mark clone size as missing; the rest say once, few, many or name a class of expanded clone.

>TRBV2|.|once|TRBJ2-1
CASMEIAPNEQFF
TGTGCCAGCATGGAAATAGCGCCTAATGAGCAGTTCTTC
>TRBV6-2/TRBV6-3|.|.|TRBJ1-5
CASSYVLGDSNQPQHF
TGTGCCAGCAGTTACGTGTTAGGGGATAGCAATCAGCCCCAGCATTTT
>TRBV7-2|.|.|TRBJ1-1
CASSLMANTEAFF
TGTGCCAGCAGCTTAATGGCGAACACTGAAGCTTTCTTT
>TRBV30|.|.|TRBJ2-1
CAWREARNNEQFF
TGTGCCTGGAGGGAAGCCAGGAACAATGAGCAGTTCTTC
>TRBV15|.|once|TRBJ2-1
CATSRDITGEQFF
TGTGCCACCAGCAGAGATATAACGGGTGAGCAGTTCTTC
>TRBV30|TRBD1|.|TRBJ1-6
CAWNRQGDSPLHF
TGTGCCTGGAATCGACAGGGTGATTCACCCCTCCACTTT
>TRBV7-2|.|.|TRBJ1-6
CASSLSLGGNSPLHF
TGTGCCAGCAGCCTCAGCCTCGGTGGTAATTCACCCCTCCACTTT
>TRBV5-1|TRBD2|.|TRBJ2-1
CASSFGSGGPPYNEQFF
TGCGCCAGCAGCTTTGGCAGCGGGGGGCCCCCCTACAATGAGCAGTTCTTC
>TRBV6-1|.|.|TRBJ2-2
CASSEVIGGTGELFF
TGTGCCAGCAGTGAAGTTATTGGGGGCACCGGGGAGCTGTTTTTT
>TRBV19|.|.|TRBJ2-1
CASSIRGEQFF
TGTGCCAGTAGTATAAGGGGTGAGCAGTTCTTC
>TRBV2|.|.|TRBJ1-1
CAYAATANTEAFF
TGTGCCTATGCGGCAACGGCGAACACTGAAGCTTTCTTT
>TRBV6-2/TRBV6-3|TRBD1|.|TRBJ1-1
CASSSRTGRNTEAFF
TGTGCCAGCAGTTCTCGGACAGGGCGGAACACTGAAGCTTTCTTT
>TRBV27|TRBD1|.|TRBJ1-2
CASRQTGGVGGYTF
TGTGCCAGCAGACAAACAGGGGGCGTAGGTGGCTACACCTTC
>TRBV27|.|.|TRBJ1-1
CASSYGPDTEAFF
TGTGCCAGCAGTTATGGGCCGGACACTGAAGCTTTCTTT
>TRBV18|.|.|TRBJ2-1
CASSPTYNEQFF
TGTGCCAGCTCACCAACGTATAATGAGCAGTTCTTC
>TRBV19|TRBD1|.|TRBJ1-2
CAAGGQLGYGYTF
TGTGCCGCGGGGGGACAGTTAGGATATGGCTACACCTTC
>TRBV5-6|.|once|TRBJ1-5
CASSSEERGNQPQHF
TGTGCCAGCAGCTCCGAGGAGCGAGGCAATCAGCCCCAGCATTTT
>TRBV19|.|.|TRBJ2-3
CASTSRGLTGLGTDTQYF
TGTGCCAGTACCTCAAGAGGCTTAACAGGGTTAGGCACAGATACGCAGTATTTT
>TRBV7-2|TRBD1|.|TRBJ1-3
CASSLRTGYGNTIYF
TGTGCCAGCAGCTTGAGGACAGGGTACGGAAACACCATATATTTT
>TRBV3-1/TRBV3-2|.|few|TRBJ1-1
CASSQDRGTRGNTEAFF
TGTGCCAGCAGCCAAGATCGAGGAACACGGGGGAACACTGAAGCTTTCTTT
>TRBV11-1|TRBD2|.|TRBJ2-3
CASSLLGGGTDTQYF
TGTGCCAGCAGCTTATTGGGGGGAGGGACAGATACGCAGTATTTT
>TRBV3-1/TRBV3-2|.|.|TRBJ2-5
CASSYGPQETQYF
TGTGCCAGCAGCTACGGACCCCAAGAGACCCAGTACTTC
>TRBV3-1/TRBV3-2|.|.|TRBJ2-1
CASSQELQLYNEQFF
TGTGCCAGCAGCCAAGAACTCCAGCTATACAATGAGCAGTTCTTC
>TRBV5-8|.|once|TRBJ2-1
CASSLERVGEQFF
TGTGCCAGCAGCTTGGAGCGGGTGGGTGAGCAGTTCTTC
>TRBV28|.|once|TRBJ1-2
CAIRSGNYGYTF
TGTGCCATTAGATCGGGCAACTATGGCTACACCTTC
>TRBV2|.|.|TRBJ1-6
CASSERGSDNSPLHF
TGTGCCAGCAGTGAACGGGGCAGTGATAATTCACCCCTCCACTTT
>TRBV3-1/TRBV3-2|.|.|TRBJ2-7
CASSQVLDSEQYF
TGTGCCAGCAGCCAAGTTTTGGACAGCGAGCAGTACTTC
>TRBV6-1|.|.|TRBJ2-3
CASSDYRGAGIDTQYF
TGTGCCAGCAGTGATTATCGGGGGGCAGGGATAGATACGCAGTATTTT
>TRBV18|.|.|TRBJ1-1
CASSITEAVKAFF
TGTGCCAGCTCGATAACGGAGGCAGTAAAAGCTTTCTTT
>TRBV18|TRBD1|.|TRBJ1-2
CASSLRDRPNYGYTF
TGTGCCAGCTCACTCCGGGACAGGCCTAACTATGGCTACACCTTC
>TRBV5-1|.|.|TRBJ1-3
CASSSTGPSSGNTIYF
TGCGCCAGCAGCTCCACCGGGCCGAGCTCTGGAAACACCATATATTTT
>TRBV15|TRBD1|.|TRBJ1-2
CATSIPGQAYGYTF
TGTGCCACCAGCATCCCGGGACAGGCCTATGGCTACACCTTC
>TRBV7-9|TRBD2|.|TRBJ2-1
CASSPPSTSGSYNEQFF
TGTGCCAGCAGCCCACCCTCGACTAGCGGGAGCTACAATGAGCAGTTCTTC
>TRBV3-1/TRBV3-2|.|few|TRBJ1-1
CASSQGHTEAFF
TGTGCCAGCAGCCAAGGACACACTGAAGCTTTCTTT
>TRBV25-1|TRBD2|.|TRBJ2-5
CASSEWREVTETQYF
TGTGCCAGCAGTGAATGGCGGGAGGTCACAGAGACCCAGTACTTC
>TRBV28|TRBD1|few|TRBJ1-5
CASSRGRTGSHQPQHF
TGTGCCAGCAGTCGCGGCCGGACAGGGAGTCATCAGCCCCAGCATTTT
>TRBV9|.|once|TRBJ2-2
CASSVDGMTGELFF
TGTGCCAGCAGCGTAGATGGGATGACCGGGGAGCTGTTTTTT
>TRBV12-2|.|.|TRBJ2-5
CASRLALPAERGGLWETQYF
TGTGCAAGTCGCTTAGCGCTTCCTGCGGAGAGAGGGGGCTTATGGGAGACCCAGTACTTC
>TRBV30|TRBD2|once|TRBJ2-7
CAWSPPSGLTYEQYF
TGTGCCTGGAGTCCGCCTAGCGGCCTGACCTACGAGCAGTACTTC
>TRBV10-3|.|.|TRBJ1-1
CAIRGQTNTEAFF
TGTGCCATCAGAGGACAAACGAACACTGAAGCTTTCTTT
>TRBV10-1|.|.|TRBJ1-3
CASRDSGNTIYF
TGCGCCAGCAGAGACTCTGGAAACACCATATATTTT
>TRBV7-2|TRBD1|.|TRBJ1-4
CASSTGQQNEKLFF
TGTGCCAGCAGCACGGGACAGCAGAATGAAAAACTGTTTTTT
>TRBV2|.|few|TRBJ2-7
CASSDGVRYEQYF
TGTGCCAGCAGTGATGGGGTCAGATACGAGCAGTACTTC